These T cell receptor beta chains were read from a single sample in a study of identical twins. TCRdb re-called the 5' RACE reads with MiXCR, one entry per CDR3 protein. The data contain 250,000 or so distinct CDR3 sequences, 7% of them singletons. The data also belong to a second study, concerning yellow fever vaccine responses in identical twins.

The source material was memory (CD45RO+) T cells sorted from blood. The receptors were sampled from a woman under 30 in good health. Each CDR3 is given with its conserved first and last residue. The order of the fields is J gene, D gene, clone size, V gene, CDR3 DNA, CDR3 protein. The D gene is left open where the match is weak. A clone size is listed for some rows: how often the clone was seen (once, few, many), or a class if it is expanded.

J: TRBJ2-3; D: -; size: many; V: TRBV5-1; DNA: TGCGCCAGCAGCTTGGTCCGGGGGTCTAGCACAGATACGCAGTATTTT; CDR3: CASSLVRGSSTDTQYF
J: TRBJ2-2; D: -; size: -; V: TRBV29-1; DNA: TGCAGCGCGGGAAGGAGGCCGAACACCGGGGAGCTGTTTTTT; CDR3: CSAGRRPNTGELFF
J: TRBJ2-1; D: -; size: many; V: TRBV6-1; DNA: TGTGCCAGCAGCAATGAGGCACGCAATGAGCAGTTCTTC; CDR3: CASSNEARNEQFF
J: TRBJ2-3; D: -; size: many; V: TRBV5-1; DNA: TGCGCCAGTGGCTCCCCGAGCACAGATACGCAGTATTTT; CDR3: CASGSPSTDTQYF
J: TRBJ2-4; D: -; size: -; V: TRBV24-1; DNA: TGTGCCACCAGTGAGAACAGGGAGGTTGACATTCAGTACTTC; CDR3: CATSENREVDIQYF
J: TRBJ2-5; D: -; size: many; V: TRBV2; DNA: TGTGCCAGCAGTGAGCCGGAGACCCAGTACTTC; CDR3: CASSEPETQYF
J: TRBJ2-5; D: TRBD2; size: -; V: TRBV15; DNA: TGTGCCACCAGTTCAGCGGGAGTAGGAGAGACCCAGTACTTC; CDR3: CATSSAGVGETQYF
J: TRBJ2-1; D: -; size: few; V: TRBV10-3; DNA: TGTGCCATCAGGACAGACCAGTACAATGAGCAGTTCTTC; CDR3: CAIRTDQYNEQFF
J: TRBJ1-5; D: TRBD1; size: -; V: TRBV27; DNA: TGTGCCAGCGCCGCCCTAAACAGGGGGAATCAGCCCCAGCATTTT; CDR3: CASAALNRGNQPQHF
J: TRBJ1-5; D: TRBD1; size: -; V: TRBV2; DNA: TGTGCCAGCAGACAGGACAGGGGGTACAATCAGCCCCAGCATTTT; CDR3: CASRQDRGYNQPQHF
J: TRBJ1-5; D: -; size: -; V: TRBV4-1; DNA: TGCGCCAGCAGCCAAGATCGTAGTATTGGGGTTCCAAGGCCCCAGCATTTT; CDR3: CASSQDRSIGVPRPQHF
J: TRBJ1-1; D: TRBD1; size: many; V: TRBV5-1; DNA: TGCGCCAGCAGCTTGGGGACAGGTATGAACACTGAAGCTTTCTTT; CDR3: CASSLGTGMNTEAFF
J: TRBJ2-5; D: TRBD1; size: -; V: TRBV6-5; DNA: TGTGCCAGCAGTTACGGGCGGACAGGGGCAGAGACCCAGTACTTC; CDR3: CASSYGRTGAETQYF
J: TRBJ2-1; D: -; size: few; V: TRBV24-1; DNA: TGTGCCACCAGTGATAGAACGGGATCCCACAATGAGCAGTTCTTC; CDR3: CATSDRTGSHNEQFF
J: TRBJ1-1; D: -; size: few; V: TRBV20-1; DNA: TGCAGTGCTAGGTCATCTCGAGTTGAAGCTTTCTTT; CDR3: CSARSSRVEAFF
J: TRBJ2-3; D: TRBD2; size: -; V: TRBV15; DNA: TGTGCCACCAGCAGAGATCGCCTAGCGGAGAGTCGAGATACGCAGTATTTT; CDR3: CATSRDRLAESRDTQYF
J: TRBJ2-3; D: -; size: -; V: TRBV7-6; DNA: TGTGCCAGCAGCCCCGTTGGGGGGGGGCAGGCAGATACGCAGTATTTT; CDR3: CASSPVGGGQADTQYF
J: TRBJ2-5; D: TRBD2; size: many; V: TRBV12-3/TRBV12-4; DNA: TGTGCCAGCAGTACTAGCGGGGGCCGACAAGAGACCCAGTACTTC; CDR3: CASSTSGGRQETQYF
J: TRBJ1-1; D: -; size: many; V: TRBV5-1; DNA: TGCGCCAGCAGTTCGGACGGACAGATGAACACTGAAGCTTTCTTT; CDR3: CASSSDGQMNTEAFF
J: TRBJ1-6; D: -; size: many; V: TRBV20-1; DNA: TGCAGTGCCACCCGGGACATGGGTTCACCCCTCCACTTT; CDR3: CSATRDMGSPLHF
J: TRBJ1-3; D: -; size: many; V: TRBV20-1; DNA: TGCAGTGCTAGAGGACACGGAAACACCATATATTTT; CDR3: CSARGHGNTIYF
J: TRBJ2-7; D: TRBD2; size: many; V: TRBV5-1; DNA: TGCGCCAGCAGCTATAGCGGGAGAGGGAACGAGCAGTACTTC; CDR3: CASSYSGRGNEQYF
J: TRBJ2-1; D: TRBD2; size: medium-sized; V: TRBV6-5; DNA: TGTGCCAGCACCAAGCGGGAGTCCAATGAGCAGTTCTTC; CDR3: CASTKRESNEQFF
J: TRBJ1-6; D: -; size: many; V: TRBV20-1; DNA: TGCAGTGCTAGAAATGCTCGGGACACCGATTATAATTCACCCCTCCACTTT; CDR3: CSARNARDTDYNSPLHF
J: TRBJ1-5; D: -; size: few; V: TRBV20-1; DNA: TGCAGTGCTAGCCGGCTTGAGTCGGGCAATCAGCCCCAGCATTTT; CDR3: CSASRLESGNQPQHF
J: TRBJ2-2; D: -; size: -; V: TRBV28; DNA: TGTGCCAGCAGCACAGGGATGGGGTACACCGGGGAGCTGTTTTTT; CDR3: CASSTGMGYTGELFF
J: TRBJ2-1; D: -; size: few; V: TRBV2; DNA: TGTGCCAGCAGGATAGGGACGGATAACAATGAGCAGTTCTTC; CDR3: CASRIGTDNNEQFF
J: TRBJ2-5; D: TRBD2; size: -; V: TRBV6-6; DNA: TGTGCCAGCACCATAGCGGGGGAGGTGGCCCAGTACTTC; CDR3: CASTIAGEVAQYF
J: TRBJ2-7; D: TRBD1; size: many; V: TRBV12-3/TRBV12-4; DNA: TGTGCCAGCAGTCCGGGACAGATCTACGAGCAGTACTTC; CDR3: CASSPGQIYEQYF
J: TRBJ2-3; D: -; size: many; V: TRBV14; DNA: TGTGCCAGCGGGACAGATACGCAGTATTTT; CDR3: CASGTDTQYF
J: TRBJ1-4; D: TRBD1; size: many; V: TRBV12-3/TRBV12-4; DNA: TGTGCCAGCAGTTCCTCAGGGGGGACTAATGAAAAACTGTTTTTT; CDR3: CASSSSGGTNEKLFF
J: TRBJ2-3; D: TRBD1; size: few; V: TRBV3-1; DNA: TGTGCCAGCAGCCAATCGGACAGGGTGGGTACAGATACGCAGTATTTT; CDR3: CASSQSDRVGTDTQYF
J: TRBJ2-1; D: -; size: -; V: TRBV28; DNA: TGTGCCAGTGCCCTCGGTGCGGGATCCTCCTACAATGAGCAGTTCTTC; CDR3: CASALGAGSSYNEQFF